The 10 T cell receptor beta chains below come from one sample, sequenced in a study of T-cell reconstitution after alpha-beta-depleted transplantation in children. Library preparation (for TCRbeta) was performed with unique molecular identifiers. Each CDR3 protein is one row after TCRdb ran MiXCR on the PCR reads. The sample comprises a few hundred thousand distinct CDR3 sequences, 27% of which are singletons, and under 45% rests with the top ten. The sequencing here drew on PBMCs, taken before TCRalphabeta/CD19-depleted stem cell transplant. The receptors were sampled from a boy younger than two with Wiskott-Aldrich syndrome, due to receive a stem cell transplant.

The J gene is TRBJ2-5, the V gene TRBV10-2; D is possibly TRBD2 (5 bases). The CDR3 contains 13 residues. V gave up 4 bases and J gave up 7 bases, with 13 bases separating them. The germline V gene encodes CDR1 WSHSY and CDR2 SAAADI. Here the CDR3 reads CASSGHPGGTQYF. The CDR3 nucleotides read TGCGCCAGCAGTGGACACCCAGGAGGGACCCAGTACTTC.

V and J are TRBV20-1 and TRBJ2-7; D uncertain. CDR3 length: 12 residues. The germline V gene has CDR1 DFQATT and CDR2 SNEGSKA (reference sequence). The V and J ends lost 2 bases and 3 bases respectively, with 8 bases between them. The CDR3 sequence: CSARNSFYEQYF. DNA for the CDR3: TGCAGTGCTAGAAACAGTTTCTACGAGCAGTACTTC.

This clonotype has just a few counts. V is TRBV10-3 and J is TRBJ2-5; 9 nucleotides line up with TRBD2. Germline CDR1 is ENHRY and CDR2 is SYGVKD. This CDR3 is built from 14 residues. The trim removed 2 bases at V and 5 bases at J, leaving 3 bases unmatched. The CDR3 sequence: CAISENSGSETQYF. The CDR3 nucleotides read TGTGCCATCAGTGAGAATAGCGGGAGCGAGACCCAGTACTTC.

The sample holds a few counts of this clonotype. J is TRBJ2-7 and V is TRBV5-1; 13 bases are shared with TRBD2. Trimming took 3 bases from V and 5 from J; bases not matched to a gene: 8. The CDR3 is 16 residues long. CDR1 and CDR2 from the germline V gene are SGHRS and YFSETQ. CDR3 bases: TGCGCCAGCAGCTATGGACTAGCGGGAGTGGCGCACGAGCAGTACTTC. Amino acids: CASSYGLAGVAHEQYF.

This clonotype was recorded only once. The chain links TRBV12-3 or TRBV12-4 to TRBJ2-5; TRBD2 matches 8 bases. This CDR3 has 15 amino acids. The V segment lost 5 bases and the J segment 2 bases; nucleotides outside the gene matches: 7. CDR3 nucleotide sequence: TGTGCCAGCAGTATCTACACTAGCGGACAAGAGACCCAGTACTTC. Amino acids: CASSIYTSGQETQYF.

This chain joins TRBV10-3 and TRBJ1-6, with no clear D. In germline, CDR1 is ENHRY, CDR2 SYGVKD. CDR3 length equals 16 residues. Trimming pared 2 bases from V and 0 bases from J, leaving 8 bases between. In DNA form, the CDR3 reads TGTGCCATCAGTGAGGACGGAAGCTCCTATAATTCACCCCTCCACTTT. It encodes CAISEDGSSYNSPLHF.

This sequence joins TRBV5-1 and TRBJ2-5, with 7 bases lining up with TRBD1. CDR3 length equals 13 residues. Germline lookup yields CDR1 SGHRS and CDR2 YFSETQ. V was pared by 6 bases and J by 2 bases, with 4 bases of the junction left unmatched. CDR3 nucleotide sequence: TGCGCCAGCACCCGACAGGGACAAGAGACCCAGTACTTC. Protein sequence: CASTRQGQETQYF.

The chain recombines TRBV14 with TRBJ2-1; D is perhaps TRBD2 (6 bases). This CDR3 has 15 amino acids. Trimming took 0 bases from V and 2 from J, leaving 8 bases between them. The germline V gene encodes CDR1 SGHDN and CDR2 FVKESK. This CDR3 reads CASSQDERAYNEQFF. CDR3 coding DNA: TGTGCCAGCAGCCAAGATGAGCGGGCCTACAATGAGCAGTTCTTC.

The CDR3 bases are TGCAGCGTTGAAACGACAGGGGTCGGCGAGCAGTACTTC. This sequence encodes CSVETTGVGEQYF. The chain links TRBV29-1 to TRBJ2-7, with 8 bases aligning to TRBD1. The CDR3 is made up of 13 amino acids. V was pared by 2 bases and J by 6 bases, with 6 bases of the junction left unmatched. CDR1 SQVTM and CDR2 ANQGSEA come from the germline V gene.

Of note for this clonotype: A much larger clone lies one base from this, so it may be a read error. This sequence joins TRBV6-6 and TRBJ1-3, with D uncertain. The length of the CDR3 is 12 residues. Looked up from germline, CDR1 is MNHNY and CDR2 is SVGAGI (reference sequence). V was pared by 1 base and J by 3 bases, with 1 base between. CDR3 sequence reads: CASSYFGNTIYF. Here the CDR3 DNA reads TGTGCCAGCAGTTACTTTGGAAACACCATATATTTT.